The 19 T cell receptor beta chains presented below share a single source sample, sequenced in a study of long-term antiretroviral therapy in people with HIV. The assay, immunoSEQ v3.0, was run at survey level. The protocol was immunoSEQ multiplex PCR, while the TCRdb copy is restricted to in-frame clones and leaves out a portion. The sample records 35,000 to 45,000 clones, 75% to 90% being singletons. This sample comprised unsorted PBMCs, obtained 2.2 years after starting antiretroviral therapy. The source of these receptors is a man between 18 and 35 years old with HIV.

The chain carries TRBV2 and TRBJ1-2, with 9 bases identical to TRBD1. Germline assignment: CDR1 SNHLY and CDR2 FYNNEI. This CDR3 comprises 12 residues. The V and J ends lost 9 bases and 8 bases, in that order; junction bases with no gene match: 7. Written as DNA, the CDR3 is TGTGCCAGTTGCCGGGACAGGGAAGGCTACACCTTC. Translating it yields CASCRDREGYTF.

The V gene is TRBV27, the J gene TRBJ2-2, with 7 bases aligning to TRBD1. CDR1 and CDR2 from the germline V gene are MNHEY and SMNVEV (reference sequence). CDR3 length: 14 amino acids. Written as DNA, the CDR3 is TGTACACCGAAAAAGACAGGGAAGACCGGGGAGCTGTTTTTT. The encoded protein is CTPKKTGKTGELFF.

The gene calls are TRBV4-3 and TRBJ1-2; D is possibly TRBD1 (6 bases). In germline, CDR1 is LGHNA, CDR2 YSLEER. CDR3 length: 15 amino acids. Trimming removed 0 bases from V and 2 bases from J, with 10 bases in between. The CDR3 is CASSQDVQGNYGYTF. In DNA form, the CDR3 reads TGCGCCAGCAGCCAAGATGTCCAGGGGAACTATGGCTACACCTTC.

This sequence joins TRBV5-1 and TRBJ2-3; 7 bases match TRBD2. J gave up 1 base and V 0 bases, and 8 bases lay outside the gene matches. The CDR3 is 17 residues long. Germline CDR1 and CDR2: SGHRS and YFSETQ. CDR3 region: CASSLGAAGARTDTQYF. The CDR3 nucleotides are TGCGCCAGCAGCTTGGGAGCGGCGGGAGCCCGCACAGATACGCAGTATTTT.

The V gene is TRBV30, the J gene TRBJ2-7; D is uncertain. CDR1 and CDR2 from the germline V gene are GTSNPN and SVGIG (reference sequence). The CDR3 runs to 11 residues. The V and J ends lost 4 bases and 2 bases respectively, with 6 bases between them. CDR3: CAWTQAYEQYF. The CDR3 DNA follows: TGTGCCTGGACCCAAGCCTACGAGCAGTACTTC.

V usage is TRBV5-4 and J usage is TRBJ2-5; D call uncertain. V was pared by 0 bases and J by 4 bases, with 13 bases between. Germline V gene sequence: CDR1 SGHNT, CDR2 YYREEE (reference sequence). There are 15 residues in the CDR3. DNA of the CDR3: TGTGCCAGCAGCTTGGTTAGGGCAATTGGAGAGACCCAGTACTTC. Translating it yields CASSLVRAIGETQYF.

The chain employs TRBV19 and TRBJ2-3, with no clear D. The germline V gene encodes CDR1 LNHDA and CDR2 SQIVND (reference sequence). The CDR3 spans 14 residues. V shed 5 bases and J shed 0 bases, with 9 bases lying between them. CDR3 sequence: CASSVTASTDTQYF. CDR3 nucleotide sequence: TGTGCCAGTAGTGTGACGGCTAGCACAGATACGCAGTATTTT.

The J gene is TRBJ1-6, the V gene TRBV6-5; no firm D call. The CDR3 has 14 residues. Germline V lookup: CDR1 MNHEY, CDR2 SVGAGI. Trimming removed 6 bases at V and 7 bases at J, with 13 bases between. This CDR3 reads CASRLIQGNSPLHF. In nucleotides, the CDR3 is TGTGCCAGCAGGCTAATACAAGGAAATTCACCCCTCCACTTT.

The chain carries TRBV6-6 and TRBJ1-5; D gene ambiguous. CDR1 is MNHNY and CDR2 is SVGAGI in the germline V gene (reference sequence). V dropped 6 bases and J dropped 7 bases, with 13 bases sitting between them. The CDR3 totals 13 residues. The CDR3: CASRAWEQQPQHF. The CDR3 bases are TGTGCCAGCAGAGCTTGGGAGCAGCAGCCCCAGCATTTT.

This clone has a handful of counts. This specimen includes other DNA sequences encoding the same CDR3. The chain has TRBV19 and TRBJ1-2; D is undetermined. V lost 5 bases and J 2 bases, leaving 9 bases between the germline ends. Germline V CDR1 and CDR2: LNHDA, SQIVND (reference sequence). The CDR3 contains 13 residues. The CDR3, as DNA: TGTGCCAGTAGTCGGGGTTTGAACTATGGCTACACCTTC. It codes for CASSRGLNYGYTF. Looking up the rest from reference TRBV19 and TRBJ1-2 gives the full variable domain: DGGITQSPKYLFRKEGQNVTLSCEQNLNHDAMYWYRQDPGQGLRLIYYSQIVNDFQKGDIAEGYSVSREKKESFPLTVTSAQKNPTAFYLCASSRGLNYGYTFGSGTRLTVV.

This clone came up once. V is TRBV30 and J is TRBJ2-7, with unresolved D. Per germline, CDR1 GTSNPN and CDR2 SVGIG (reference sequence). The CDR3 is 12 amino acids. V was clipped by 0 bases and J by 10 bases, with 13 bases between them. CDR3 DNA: TGTGCCTGGAGTGTAGAGGCTTACATCCAGTACTTC. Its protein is CAWSVEAYIQYF.

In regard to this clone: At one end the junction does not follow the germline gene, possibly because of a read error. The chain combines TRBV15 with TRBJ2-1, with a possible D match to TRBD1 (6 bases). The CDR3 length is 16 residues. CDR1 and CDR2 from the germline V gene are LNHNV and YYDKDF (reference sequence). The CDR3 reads CATSRVTGQSFNEQFF. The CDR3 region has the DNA TGTGCCACCAGCAGAGTGACCGGACAGTCCTTCAATGAGCAGTTCTTC.

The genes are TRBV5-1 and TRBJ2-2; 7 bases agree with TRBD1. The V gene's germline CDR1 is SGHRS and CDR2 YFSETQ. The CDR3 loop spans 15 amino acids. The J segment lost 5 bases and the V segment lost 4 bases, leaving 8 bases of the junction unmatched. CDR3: CASSDGQVYTGELFF. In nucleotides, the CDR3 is TGCGCCAGCAGCGACGGACAGGTTTATACCGGGGAGCTGTTTTTT. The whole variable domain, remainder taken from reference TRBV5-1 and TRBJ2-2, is KAGVTQTPRYLIKTRGQQVTLSCSPISGHRSVSWYQQTPGQGLQFLFEYFSETQRNKGNFPGRFSGRQFSNSRSEMNVSTLELGDSALYLCASSDGQVYTGELFFGEGSRLTVL.

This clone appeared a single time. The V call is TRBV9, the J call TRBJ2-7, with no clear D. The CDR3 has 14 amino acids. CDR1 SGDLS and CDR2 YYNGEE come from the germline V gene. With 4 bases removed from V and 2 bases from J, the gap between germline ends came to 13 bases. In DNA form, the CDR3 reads TGTGCCAGCAGCCCAGGTCCGTTTACCTACGAGCAGTACTTC. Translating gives CASSPGPFTYEQYF.

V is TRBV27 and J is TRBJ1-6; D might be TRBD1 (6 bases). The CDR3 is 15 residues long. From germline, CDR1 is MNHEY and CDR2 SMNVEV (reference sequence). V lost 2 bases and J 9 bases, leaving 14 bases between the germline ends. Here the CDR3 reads CASSLGGATFSPLHF. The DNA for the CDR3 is TGTGCCAGCAGTTTAGGGGGGGCCACTTTTTCACCCCTCCACTTT.

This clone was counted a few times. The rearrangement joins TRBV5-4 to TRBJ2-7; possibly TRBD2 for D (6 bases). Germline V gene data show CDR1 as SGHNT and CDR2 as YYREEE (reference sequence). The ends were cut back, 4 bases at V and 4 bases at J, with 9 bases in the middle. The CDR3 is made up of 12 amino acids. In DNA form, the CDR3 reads TGTGCCAGCAGCGTCGGGACTTACGAGCAGTACTTC. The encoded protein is CASSVGTYEQYF.

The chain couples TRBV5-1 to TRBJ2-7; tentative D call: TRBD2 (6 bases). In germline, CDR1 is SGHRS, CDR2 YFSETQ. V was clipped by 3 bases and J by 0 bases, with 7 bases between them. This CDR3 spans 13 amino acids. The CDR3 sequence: CASSWDFSYEQYF. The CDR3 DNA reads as TGCGCCAGCAGCTGGGACTTCTCCTACGAGCAGTACTTC. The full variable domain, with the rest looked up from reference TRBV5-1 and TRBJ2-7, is KAGVTQTPRYLIKTRGQQVTLSCSPISGHRSVSWYQQTPGQGLQFLFEYFSETQRNKGNFPGRFSGRQFSNSRSEMNVSTLELGDSALYLCASSWDFSYEQYFGPGTRLTVT.

For the CDR3, the DNA is TGTGCCAGCAGTTTCTCGGCGAACGGGGAGCTGTTTTTT. Translation: CASSFSANGELFF. The chain is built from TRBV28 and TRBJ2-2; no clear D. Germline CDR1 is MDHEN and CDR2 is SYDVKM. This CDR3 contains 13 residues. Trimming cost V 3 bases and J 7 bases, with 9 bases left between them.

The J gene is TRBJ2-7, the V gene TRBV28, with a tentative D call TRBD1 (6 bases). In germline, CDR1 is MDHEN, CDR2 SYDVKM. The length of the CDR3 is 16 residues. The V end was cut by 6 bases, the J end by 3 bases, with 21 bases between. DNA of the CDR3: TGTGCCAGCAGCGCCTCAGGACAGTCTCTTTTCTACGAGCAGTACTTC. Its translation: CASSASGQSLFYEQYF.